The 32 T cell receptor beta chains reported below all come from one sample, sequenced in a study of T cells in Graves' hyperthyroidism and ophthalmopathy. The investigators amplified TCR beta CDR3 regions from RNA transcripts. Initially, a first-round RT-PCR of the TCR CDR3 employed the HTBI primer set. TCRdb redid the calling of the multiplex PCR reads with MiXCR, one entry per CDR3 protein. Of about 500,000 distinct CDR3 sequences listed, roughly an eighth are singletons. Sequencing was done on a sample of blood. These receptors came from a woman under 30 with Graves' hyperthyroidism.

This clonotype occurred many times. The rearrangement links TRBV10-3 to TRBJ2-6; D possibly corresponds to TRBD2 (6 bases). This CDR3 is built from 17 residues. CDR1 ENHRY and CDR2 SYGVKD come from the germline V gene. V was pared by 6 bases and J by 0 bases, with 15 bases between. For the CDR3, the DNA is TGTGCCATCAGCCGGGACTCAATCCACTCTGGGGCCAACGTCCTGACTTTC. It specifies CAISRDSIHSGANVLTF.

The V gene is TRBV18, the J gene TRBJ2-1; D is unclear. Germline V gene lookup returns CDR1 KGHSH and CDR2 LQKENI. The V end lost 3 bases, the J end lost 10 bases, and 7 bases lay between the germline ends. This CDR3 region has 11 residues. The CDR3 spells CASSPVEEQFF. DNA for the CDR3: TGTGCCAGCTCACCGGTCGAAGAGCAGTTCTTC.

This clonotype was counted many times. The J gene is TRBJ1-2, the V gene TRBV20-1; the D gene is possibly TRBD1 (5 bases). The CDR3 is 14 amino acids. The germline V and J ends were trimmed by 1 base and 6 bases, with 15 bases remaining between them. Germline values: CDR1 DFQATT, CDR2 SNEGSKA (reference sequence). CDR3 loop: CSARGGGQSNGYTF. The CDR3 DNA reads as TGCAGTGCTAGAGGGGGGGGTCAGTCGAATGGCTACACCTTC.

This clonotype was recorded at least ten times. The V and J genes are TRBV7-9 and TRBJ2-7; TRBD2 might be the D (7 bases). The CDR3 is made up of 13 amino acids. In germline, CDR1 is SEHNR, CDR2 FQNEAQ (reference sequence). V lost 1 base and J 5 bases, leaving 9 bases between the germline ends. The CDR3, as DNA: TGTGCCAGCAGCTTAGGGGGGGGCAACGAGCAGTACGTC. It specifies CASSLGGGNEQYV.

This clonotype has more than one count but fewer than ten. This rearrangement joins TRBV11-2 to TRBJ2-7; no firm D call. This CDR3 contains 13 residues. Germline values: CDR1 SGHAT, CDR2 FQNNGV. With 4 bases removed from V and 5 bases from J, the gap between germline ends came to 12 bases. The CDR3 nucleotides are TGTGCCAGCAGCTCCAGAAGAAGGAACGAGCAGTACTTC. Protein: CASSSRRRNEQYF.

V is TRBV6-1 and J is TRBJ1-2; no firm D call. The CDR3 loop spans 14 amino acids. The germline V gene encodes CDR1 MNHNS and CDR2 SASEGT. Trimming took 8 bases from V and 2 from J, leaving 15 bases between them. The CDR3, as DNA: TGTGCCAGCGTACCCCAGTCTTCAAACTATGGCTACACCTTC. This codes for CASVPQSSNYGYTF.

The V gene is TRBV29-1, the J gene TRBJ2-3; D may correspond to TRBD1 or TRBD2 (6 bases each). Trimming pared 8 bases from V and 2 bases from J, leaving 20 bases between. Germline V CDR1 and CDR2: SQVTM, ANQGSEA. CDR3 length: 15 amino acids. The CDR3 spells CSTNYGGRHTDTQYF. The DNA of the CDR3 is TGCAGCACCAACTATGGGGGGCGGCACACAGATACGCAGTATTTT.

This clonotype showed up many times. The V call is TRBV24-1, the J call TRBJ2-1; no definite D call. Germline V gives CDR1 KGHDR, CDR2 SFDVKD. The CDR3 has 15 amino acids. V lost 4 bases to trimming and J lost 2 bases, with 11 bases between them. The CDR3 sequence: CATSDSGEAYNEQFF. CDR3 DNA: TGTGCCACCAGTGACTCCGGAGAGGCCTACAATGAGCAGTTCTTC.

This clonotype was observed many times. The CDR3 nucleotides read TGTGCCAGCGGGGTCACCGGGGAGCTGTTTTTT. This gives the protein CASGVTGELFF. The rearrangement links TRBV6-2 or TRBV6-3 to TRBJ2-2; D is undetermined. CDR1 and CDR2 from the germline V gene are MNHEY and SVGEGT. The CDR3 runs to 11 residues. The V end was cut by 8 bases, the J end by 4 bases, with 5 bases between.

This clonotype was observed at least ten times. The V call is TRBV2, the J call TRBJ2-1, with TRBD2 matching over 13 bases. The CDR3 runs to 15 residues. Germline CDR1 reads SNHLY; CDR2 reads FYNNEI. The ends lost 1 base at V and 10 bases at J; junction bases unmatched: 4. CDR3 residues: CASSEVTSGRYEQFF. In DNA form, the CDR3 reads TGTGCCAGCAGTGAAGTGACTAGCGGGAGGTACGAGCAGTTCTTC.

This clonotype was detected many times. This chain links TRBV19 with TRBJ1-2; 10 bases align to TRBD1. J gave up 2 bases and V 3 bases, and 6 bases lay outside the gene matches. The CDR3 covers 16 residues. Germline V lookup: CDR1 LNHDA, CDR2 SQIVND (reference sequence). The CDR3 coding sequence is TGTGCCAGTAGTATCCTTGGGACAGGGGTAAACTATGGCTACACCTTC. This codes for CASSILGTGVNYGYTF.

This clonotype showed up just a few times. A much more abundant neighbour one base away suggests this may be a read error. The chain carries TRBV27 and TRBJ1-1, with D unclear. V gave up 5 bases and J gave up 1 base, with 11 bases separating them. The CDR3 runs to 14 residues. Germline lookup yields CDR1 MNHEY and CDR2 SMNVEV (reference sequence). CDR3 nucleotide sequence: TGTGCCAGCAGTATACCACAGCGGAACACTGAAGCTTTCTTT. This codes for CASSIPQRNTEAFF.

The chain carries TRBV2 and TRBJ1-2; D not certain. Trimming removed 2 bases from V and 8 bases from J, with 18 bases in between. This CDR3 is built from 15 residues. From germline, CDR1 is SNHLY and CDR2 FYNNEI. This CDR3 is CASSEMPATYVGYTF. CDR3 coding DNA: TGTGCCAGCAGTGAAATGCCAGCGACCTATGTGGGCTACACCTTC.

The chain employs TRBV3-1 and TRBJ1-2, with 10 nucleotides matching TRBD1. Trimming at V came to 4 bases and at J to 6 bases, leaving 8 bases not matched to a gene. The CDR3 spans 15 residues. From germline, CDR1 is LGHDT and CDR2 YNNKEL (reference sequence). The CDR3: CASSPRQGALDGYTF. CDR3 nucleotides: TGTGCCAGCAGCCCCCGACAGGGGGCACTCGATGGCTACACCTTC. Complete variable domain (other parts from reference TRBV3-1 and TRBJ1-2): DTAVSQTPKYLVTQMGNDKSIKCEQNLGHDTMYWYKQDSKKFLKIMFSYNNKELIINETVPNRFSPKSPDKAHLNLHINSLELGDSAVYFCASSPRQGALDGYTFGSGTRLTVV.

V usage is TRBV10-3 and J usage is TRBJ2-7, with 8 bases aligning to TRBD2. Looked up from germline, CDR1 is ENHRY and CDR2 is SYGVKD. J lost 6 bases, V lost 8 bases, and 18 bases had no gene match. The CDR3 is 16 amino acids. DNA of the CDR3: TGTGCCATCGGTTCCTCCCCAAACGGGAGGGTCCCCGAGCAGTACTTC. This codes for CAIGSSPNGRVPEQYF.

The sample holds many counts of this clonotype. The genes are TRBV15 and TRBJ2-7, with D perhaps assigned TRBD1 or TRBD2 (5 bases each). V gave up 3 bases and J gave up 2 bases, with 11 bases separating them. Germline V gene data show CDR1 as LNHNV and CDR2 as YYDKDF (reference sequence). The CDR3 is made up of 14 amino acids. CDR3 region: CATSSSGQPYEQYV. The CDR3 nucleotides are TGTGCCACCAGCAGTTCGGGGCAGCCCTACGAGCAGTACGTC.

There are many counts of this clonotype. This rearrangement joins TRBV11-3 to TRBJ2-4; D remains ambiguous. Germline CDR1 and CDR2: SGHNT and YENEEA. The CDR3 is made up of 13 amino acids. V lost 5 bases and J 9 bases, leaving 14 bases between the germline ends. The CDR3 is CASSPTSGTIQYF. The CDR3, as DNA: TGTGCCAGCAGCCCCACGTCCGGAACCATTCAGTACTTC.

This clonotype was observed at least ten times. The gene calls are TRBV20-1 and TRBJ1-1, with 9 bases lining up with TRBD1. In germline, CDR1 is DFQATT, CDR2 SNEGSKA (reference sequence). This CDR3 comprises 12 residues. The CDR3 is CRATGGRHEAFF. The CDR3 DNA sequence: TGCAGGGCGACAGGGGGAAGACATGAAGCTTTCTTT.

This clonotype was detected a few times. The genes are TRBV5-5 and TRBJ2-7, with 13 bases lining up with TRBD2. V was clipped by 5 bases and J by 3 bases; unmatched bases: 8. In germline, CDR1 is SGHKS, CDR2 YYEKEE (reference sequence). The length of the CDR3 is 16 residues. The CDR3 here is CASRFRLAGGNYEQYF. The CDR3 bases are TGTGCCAGCAGGTTCAGACTAGCGGGAGGAAACTACGAGCAGTACTTC. Drawing the rest from reference TRBV5-5 and TRBJ2-7, the complete variable domain is DAGVTQSPTHLIKTRGQQVTLRCSPISGHKSVSWYQQVLGQGPQFIFQYYEKEERGRGNFPDRFSARQFPNYSSELNVNALLLGDSALYLCASRFRLAGGNYEQYFGPGTRLTVT.

Ten or more counts support this clonotype. This sequence joins TRBV20-1 and TRBJ2-1; unclear D gene. Trimming pared 2 bases from V and 0 bases from J, leaving 8 bases between. Germline CDR1 reads DFQATT; CDR2 reads SNEGSKA (reference sequence). This CDR3 is 14 amino acids long. DNA of the CDR3: TGCAGTGCTAGACCCGAGAGCTCCTACAATGAGCAGTTCTTC. It specifies CSARPESSYNEQFF.

This clonotype was recorded at least ten times. The chain recombines TRBV9 with TRBJ2-5; D gene unclear. Germline CDR1 reads SGDLS; CDR2 reads YYNGEE. The CDR3 consists of 13 residues. Trimming removed 3 bases at V and 5 bases at J, with 11 bases between. CDR3 sequence: CASSEPFSETQYF. The CDR3 nucleotides are TGTGCCAGCAGCGAGCCCTTCTCGGAGACCCAGTACTTC.

This clonotype has more than one count but fewer than ten. The gene calls are TRBV7-9 and TRBJ2-1; 9 bases align to TRBD2. The CDR3 consists of 17 residues. From germline, CDR1 is SEHNR and CDR2 FQNEAQ (reference sequence). V trimming: 8 bases; J trimming: 6 bases; junction bases outside the gene matches: 17. CDR3 bases: TGTGCCAGCTACCGAGAACGAGCGGGAGGACCTTCCAATGAGCAGTTCTTC. It encodes CASYRERAGGPSNEQFF.

The chain recombines TRBV5-1 with TRBJ2-3; 15 bases line up with TRBD2. The junction had 6 bases not matched to a gene; V was cut back by 6 bases and J by 7 bases. Germline V gene lookup returns CDR1 SGHRS and CDR2 YFSETQ. CDR3 length: 15 residues. For the CDR3, the DNA is TGCGCCAGCAAGGGACTAGCGGGAGGCGCACATACGCAGTATTTT. It is translated as CASKGLAGGAHTQYF.

This clonotype came up a few times. This chain links TRBV29-1 with TRBJ1-1; possible D gene TRBD1, 6 bases. CDR1 and CDR2 from the germline V gene are SQVTM and ANQGSEA. The germline V and J ends were trimmed by 7 bases and 4 bases, with 13 bases remaining between them. The CDR3 runs to 12 residues. This chain's CDR3 is CSGVQGSTEAFF. The CDR3 DNA reads as TGCAGCGGTGTCCAGGGGAGCACTGAAGCTTTCTTT.

This clonotype was counted ten times or more. The rearrangement links TRBV5-1 to TRBJ1-1, with a tentative D call TRBD1 (6 bases). The germline V and J ends were trimmed by 2 bases and 0 bases, with 11 bases remaining between them. This CDR3 is built from 15 residues. Germline CDR1 is SGHRS and CDR2 is YFSETQ. CDR3 loop: CASSFGTFMNTEAFF. The CDR3 DNA reads as TGCGCCAGCAGCTTCGGGACATTCATGAACACTGAAGCTTTCTTT.

This clonotype was recorded many times. The V and J genes are TRBV27 and TRBJ1-5, with TRBD1 identical over 7 bases. CDR1 MNHEY and CDR2 SMNVEV come from the germline V gene (reference sequence). Germline trimming cut 2 bases from V and 0 bases from J; bases unmatched to any gene: 4. This CDR3 region has 16 residues. DNA of the CDR3: TGTGCCAGCAGTTTAGACAGGGTTAGTAGCAATCAGCCCCAGCATTTT. Amino acid sequence: CASSLDRVSSNQPQHF.

This clonotype has just a few counts. V is TRBV5-4 and J is TRBJ2-2; D not certain. Germline CDR1 reads SGHNT; CDR2 reads YYREEE (reference sequence). The CDR3 consists of 15 residues. Trimming took 2 bases from V and 3 from J, leaving 11 bases between them. The DNA of the CDR3 is TGTGCCAGCAGCTTTTCTAGATCGGACACCGGGGAGCTGTTTTTT. Encoded protein: CASSFSRSDTGELFF. The full variable domain, in which reference TRBV5-4 and TRBJ2-2 provide the parts outside the CDR3, is ETGVTQSPTHLIKTRGQQVTLRCSSQSGHNTVSWYQQALGQGPQFIFQYYREEENGRGNFPPRFSGLQFPNYSSELNVNALELDDSALYLCASSFSRSDTGELFFGEGSRLTVL.

This chain uses TRBV6-1 with TRBJ2-2, with a weak D call TRBD2 (6 bases). Germline values: CDR1 MNHNS, CDR2 SASEGT. This CDR3 comprises 14 residues. Trimming removed 4 bases at V and 6 bases at J, with 12 bases between. The CDR3 sequence is CASSVGTQAGELFF. As DNA, the CDR3 is TGTGCCAGCAGTGTCGGGACTCAGGCCGGGGAGCTGTTTTTT.

The V and J genes are TRBV27 and TRBJ1-6; D perhaps matches TRBD1 (5 bases). Germline V gene sequence: CDR1 MNHEY, CDR2 SMNVEV (reference sequence). This CDR3 comprises 14 residues. Deletions cut 4 bases from V and 8 bases from J, with 12 bases between. DNA of the CDR3: TGTGCCAGCAGTTGGAGGGGCGAGGATTCACCCCTCCACTTT. Translating gives CASSWRGEDSPLHF.

This chain connects TRBV3-1 to TRBJ2-1, with TRBD2 as a possible D gene (5 bases). The germline CDR1 and CDR2 sequences are LGHDT and YNNKEL (reference sequence). V was clipped by 0 bases and J by 3 bases, with 15 bases between them. The CDR3 has 17 residues. The CDR3 spells CASSQDKVGENYNEQFF. The DNA of the CDR3 is TGTGCCAGCAGCCAAGATAAGGTCGGGGAAAACTACAATGAGCAGTTCTTC.

V usage is TRBV10-3 and J usage is TRBJ2-7; D unresolved. The germline V and J ends were trimmed by 2 bases and 7 bases, with 12 bases remaining between them. This CDR3 is 13 amino acids long. CDR1 ENHRY and CDR2 SYGVKD come from the germline V gene. CDR3 DNA: TGTGCCATCAGTGAGCCACCCCCTAGGGAGCAGTACGTC. Translated, it gives CAISEPPPREQYV.

The chain is built from TRBV12-3 or TRBV12-4 and TRBJ2-5, with a possible D match to TRBD1 (7 bases). The CDR3 has 15 residues. Trimming pared 5 bases from V and 4 bases from J, leaving 17 bases between. The CDR3 DNA reads as TGTGCCAGCAGTCCCAGACAGGGAGGCTCAGAGACCCAGTACTTC. It is translated as CASSPRQGGSETQYF.